This is a list of T cell receptor beta chains from one sample in a study of blood T cells in healthy people across ages. Each CDR3 protein gets one entry after TCRdb re-called the 5' RACE reads with MiXCR. The profile shows roughly 800,000 distinct CDR3 sequences, roughly 60% of them singletons. The sequencing sample was made of blood. The receptors derive from a man aged 25-45 years in good health. CDR3s leave out the opening cysteine and the closing phenylalanine or tryptophan.

ASSPGQGLSDTQY TRBV7-2
ASSEPGLAILQETQY TRBV2
ASSYPGLAGYDEQF TRBV6-6
ASSAVRDTGAGELF TRBV25-1
SASDGGAKEQY TRBV20-1
ASSGDNYNEQF TRBV11-2
ASSPMGSYEQY TRBV18
ASTRVVSGANVLT TRBV10-1
ASSDSSGARGYT TRBV6-5
AAHRANPPYEQY TRBV10-3
SVRLGFYGYT TRBV29-1
ASSQEQGLGDYGYT TRBV4-3
SVGGIGNVLT TRBV29-1
ASSPDRSEREKLF TRBV28
ASSYDPFRGANVLT TRBV6-5
ASSVRAGDTQY TRBV5-6
ASTQTSGGLYRQF TRBV6-1
ASSQERDLSTDTQY TRBV4-3
ASSLTSTGVQDTQY TRBV7-2
SARVGAPYNEQF TRBV29-1
ASSQDRGGNQPQH TRBV12-3/TRBV12-4
ASSPPWLPYEQY TRBV7-9
ASSLREAPYEQY TRBV11-1
ASSLSASTDTQY TRBV12-3/TRBV12-4
AITGTGDTDTQY TRBV10-3
ASSQGRGQF TRBV3-1
ASSIGLADGETQY TRBV11-3
ASSYLKAPAETQF TRBV6-6
SARGEIVDTQY TRBV20-1
ASSLLGAGSSYEQY TRBV12-3/TRBV12-4
SARDPNIAVDTQY TRBV20-1
SAIGPRRQPGLADLLQY TRBV20-1
ASSPNRVQETQY TRBV18
SAREEGLAGGWYTQY TRBV20-1
ASRGLNSGANVLT TRBV7-9
SATWSLSYEQY TRBV29-1
SARGYTIDEQF TRBV20-1
SAWGGETQY TRBV20-1
SVELARQLSNEQF TRBV29-1
ASRSGSLYEQY TRBV2
SVEGWTGGYNEQF TRBV29-1
ASSYSWGRDNEQF TRBV6-5
SVEVGGAFEQY TRBV29-1
SVEDGRSGANYGYT TRBV29-1
ASSLNPGGASGDNEQF TRBV5-1
ASPPGQDTQY TRBV18
SVEDPGIAAF TRBV29-1
ASSEAPYGYT TRBV25-1
SARVTGLGPDTQY TRBV20-1
ASSPVGDNEQF TRBV6-5
ASSLVEEQF TRBV11-2
AGSLPQGVVETQY TRBV3-1
ASSSQTAYTEAF TRBV5-1
ASSSVASYEQY TRBV7-9